These 27 T cell receptor beta chains were all obtained from the same sample, sequenced in a study of patients and donors after allogeneic stem cell transplantation. TCRdb ran MiXCR on the RT-PCR reads and lists one entry per CDR3 protein. Of 80,000 to 90,000 distinct CDR3 sequences listed, under 50% were seen once; the top ten hold approximately 66%. Sample: blood, either unsorted or a sorted T cell fraction (not recorded which). Receptor source: a human donor who was either an allogeneic HSCT recipient or a stem cell or donor lymphocyte infusion donor (not recorded which). It is not recorded whose cells these are; they may come from a transplant donor.

The CDR3 DNA sequence: TGCAGTGCTAGAGATATACGGAGGCTAACCAACTATGGCTACACCTTC. This sequence encodes CSARDIRRLTNYGYTF. V and J are TRBV20-1 and TRBJ1-2; D gene unclear. The CDR3 covers 16 residues. CDR1 is DFQATT, CDR2 SNEGSKA, per germline (reference sequence). Trimming removed 0 bases from V and 2 bases from J, with 16 bases in between.

The chain has TRBV5-6 and TRBJ1-2; no reliable D call. CDR3 length: 13 residues. The V gene lost 0 bases and the J gene lost 10 bases, with 13 bases spanning the gap. Germline V gene data show CDR1 as SGHDT and CDR2 as YYEEEE. The CDR3 DNA sequence: TGTGCCAGCAGCTTGGGCTCGATTGAGGTCTACACCTTC. The encoded protein is CASSLGSIEVYTF. Variable domain in full (rest from reference TRBV5-6 and TRBJ1-2): DAGVTQSPTHLIKTRGQQVTLRCSPKSGHDTVSWYQQALGQGPQFIFQYYEEEERQRGNFPDRFSGHQFPNYSSELNVNALLLGDSALYLCASSLGSIEVYTFGSGTRLTVV.

This clonotype was seen a few times. The chain carries TRBV4-1 and TRBJ1-5; TRBD1 matches 7 bases. V lost 2 bases, J lost 8 bases, and 15 bases stayed unmatched. This CDR3 is 17 amino acids long. Per the germline V gene, CDR1 is MGHRA and CDR2 is YSYEKL. The CDR3 region is CASSQTAGDSSREPQHF. The CDR3 bases are TGCGCCAGCAGCCAAACCGCCGGGGACAGCTCCAGGGAGCCCCAGCATTTT.

The V and J genes are TRBV28 and TRBJ1-2; D not certain. V was trimmed by 4 bases and J by 4 bases, leaving 13 bases between them. The CDR3 runs 14 residues. Looked up from germline, CDR1 is MDHEN and CDR2 is SYDVKM. CDR3 DNA sequence: TGTGCCAGCAGTTCAGACGGCCCTTTCTATGGCTACACCTTC. Translated: CASSSDGPFYGYTF.

This clonotype appeared a single time. The CDR3 DNA is TGTGCCATCAGTGAGTACCAGGGACGCCGAGAGACCCAGTACTTC. Translated: CAISEYQGRRETQYF. The rearrangement joins TRBV10-3 to TRBJ2-5, with D possibly called TRBD1 or TRBD2 (5 bases each). The CDR3 totals 15 residues. Germline values: CDR1 ENHRY, CDR2 SYGVKD. Trimming removed 1 base at V and 4 bases at J, with 13 bases between.

This clonotype has only a few counts. J is TRBJ1-2 and V is TRBV29-1; D might be TRBD1 (6 bases). This CDR3 contains 12 residues. The germline CDR1 and CDR2 sequences are SQVTM and ANQGSEA. Deletions cut 4 bases from V and 5 bases from J, with 11 bases between. Written as DNA, the CDR3 is TGCAGCGTTGCCCGGGACAAATATGGCTACACCTTC. Translating it yields CSVARDKYGYTF.

This clonotype was recorded once. This chain joins TRBV15 and TRBJ2-2; D not certain. Per germline, CDR1 LNHNV and CDR2 YYDKDF (reference sequence). CDR3 length equals 14 residues. The V end was cut by 2 bases, the J end by 1 base, with 5 bases between. The CDR3 loop reads CATSRTENTGELFF. The CDR3 bases are TGTGCCACCAGCAGAACAGAGAACACCGGGGAGCTGTTTTTT. The whole variable domain, remainder taken from reference TRBV15 and TRBJ2-2, is DAMVIQNPRYQVTQFGKPVTLSCSQTLNHNVMYWYQQKSSQAPKLLFHYYDKDFNNEADTPDNFQSRRPNTSFCFLDIRSPGLGDTAMYLCATSRTENTGELFFGEGSRLTVL.

This clonotype was counted a few times. The rearrangement joins TRBV20-1 to TRBJ1-1, with no clear D. In germline, CDR1 is DFQATT, CDR2 SNEGSKA (reference sequence). V gave up 1 base and J gave up 5 bases, with 11 bases separating them. CDR3 length equals 13 residues. CDR3 in DNA: TGCAGTGCTAGAGCTCTTTCCGGGACTGAAGCTTTCTTT. This translates into CSARALSGTEAFF.

This clonotype was seen only a few times. The V gene is TRBV7-9, the J gene TRBJ1-5, with 8 bases aligning to TRBD1. V dropped 5 bases and J dropped 11; count of bases not matched to a gene: 8. The CDR3 has 13 residues. CDR1 is SEHNR, CDR2 FQNEAQ, per germline (reference sequence). The CDR3 region has the DNA TGTGCCAGCAGCCCCCTGACAGGGGTGTCCCAGCATTTT. Amino acids: CASSPLTGVSQHF.

This clonotype showed up just a few times. The rearrangement joins TRBV28 to TRBJ1-2; D is perhaps TRBD1 (6 bases). The length of the CDR3 is 14 residues. Trimming pared 6 bases from V and 2 bases from J, leaving 13 bases between. Germline CDR1 and CDR2: MDHEN and SYDVKM. The CDR3 here is CASSQQTGNYGYTF. DNA for the CDR3: TGTGCCAGCAGCCAACAAACAGGGAACTATGGCTACACCTTC.

This clonotype was observed a handful of times. V usage is TRBV12-5 and J usage is TRBJ1-1, with no clear D. The CDR3 extends over 12 amino acids. Germline CDR1 LGHNT, CDR2 FRNRAP. Trimming took 1 base from V and 8 from J, leaving 8 bases between them. This CDR3 reads CASGLEAREAFF. The DNA for the CDR3 is TGTGCTAGTGGTTTGGAGGCAAGGGAAGCTTTCTTT.

This clonotype appeared a few times. The chain has TRBV12-3 or TRBV12-4 and TRBJ1-2, with D unresolved. V gave up 3 bases and J gave up 7 bases, with 18 bases separating them. This CDR3 is built from 15 residues. The CDR3 nucleotides read TGTGCCAGCAGTTTGGCGGGGTCCGCCTTAAGTGGCTACACCTTC. Its translation is CASSLAGSALSGYTF.

This clonotype showed up just a few times. The gene calls are TRBV7-2 and TRBJ1-2, with D uncertain. V was clipped by 0 bases and J by 7 bases, with 3 bases between them. CDR1 and CDR2 (germline): SGHTA, FQGNSA. The CDR3 consists of 11 residues. Here the CDR3 reads CASSLAAGYTF. In DNA, the CDR3 is TGTGCCAGCAGCTTAGCCGCTGGCTACACCTTC.

This clonotype appeared many times. V usage is TRBV28 and J usage is TRBJ1-1; 7 bases line up with TRBD1. After removal of 8 bases from V and 3 bases from J, the junction contained 6 bases not matched to a gene. From germline, CDR1 is MDHEN and CDR2 SYDVKM. CDR3 length equals 13 residues. The CDR3 DNA sequence: TGTGCCAGCCAGGAACAGGGGTACACTGAAGCTTTCTTT. Its protein product is CASQEQGYTEAFF. The complete variable domain, with remaining parts taken from reference TRBV28 and TRBJ1-1, reads DVKVTQSSRYLVKRTGEKVFLECVQDMDHENMFWYRQDPGLGLRLIYFSYDVKMKEKGDIPEGYSVSREKKERFSLILESASTNQTSMYLCASQEQGYTEAFFGQGTRLTVV.

A few counts support this clonotype. The CDR3 is CASSQGANYGYTF. The CDR3 DNA sequence: TGTGCCAGCAGCCAAGGAGCTAACTATGGCTACACCTTC. The chain recombines TRBV3-1 with TRBJ1-2; D is ambiguous. This CDR3 has 13 residues. Trimming shortened V by 1 base and J by 0 bases, and 3 bases separated the two germline ends. Germline V gene sequence: CDR1 LGHDT, CDR2 YNNKEL (reference sequence).

This clonotype was picked up a small number of times. V usage is TRBV27 and J usage is TRBJ1-1; D unresolved. Germline values: CDR1 MNHEY, CDR2 SMNVEV (reference sequence). The CDR3 totals 11 residues. Trimming took 9 bases from V and 7 from J, leaving 12 bases between them. The CDR3 bases are TGTGCCAGTGCCGTTGGACGTGAAGCTTTCTTT. This encodes CASAVGREAFF.

This chain connects TRBV7-2 to TRBJ1-6; no clear D gene. The CDR3 runs 13 residues. Per germline, CDR1 SGHTA and CDR2 FQGNSA. V was pared by 4 bases and J by 7 bases, with 8 bases between. The CDR3 coding sequence is TGTGCCAGCAGCTACATGACCAATTCACCCCTCCACTTT. Its translation: CASSYMTNSPLHF. Supplemented by reference TRBV7-2 and TRBJ1-6, the full variable domain reads GAGVSQSPSNKVTEKGKDVELRCDPISGHTALYWYRQSLGQGLEFLIYFQGNSAPDKSGLPSDRFSAERTGGSVSTLTIQRTQQEDSAVYLCASSYMTNSPLHFGNGTRLTVT.

This chain links TRBV7-3 with TRBJ2-3; D is possibly TRBD2 (6 bases). V was pared by 2 bases and J by 3 bases, with 18 bases between. The CDR3 spans 17 residues. Germline CDR1 and CDR2: SGHTA and FQGTGA. The DNA of the CDR3 is TGTGCCAGCAGCTTATATGGGACTCCTCTGAGGACAGATACGCAGTATTTT. It is translated as CASSLYGTPLRTDTQYF. Filled out from reference TRBV7-3 and TRBJ2-3, the complete variable domain reads GAGVSQTPSNKVTEKGKYVELRCDPISGHTALYWYRQSLGQGPEFLIYFQGTGAADDSGLPNDRFFAVRPEGSVSTLKIQRTERGDSAVYLCASSLYGTPLRTDTQYFGPGTRLTVL.

The CDR3 loop is CASSTRTLGSRETQYF. CDR3 nucleotides: TGTGCCAGCAGCACCAGGACCCTCGGGTCGAGGGAGACCCAGTACTTC. V usage is TRBV7-9 and J usage is TRBJ2-5; D call uncertain. Trimming cost V 5 bases and J 5 bases, with 21 bases left between them. The CDR3 consists of 16 residues. CDR1 is SEHNR, CDR2 FQNEAQ, per germline (reference sequence).

The chain combines TRBV20-1 with TRBJ1-1, with unresolved D. The CDR3 has 11 amino acids. CDR1 is DFQATT, CDR2 SNEGSKA, per germline (reference sequence). Trimming removed 4 bases from V and 1 base from J, with 4 bases in between. CDR3 sequence reads: CSANRNTEAFF. The CDR3 nucleotides are TGCAGTGCTAACAGGAACACTGAAGCTTTCTTT.

The chain combines TRBV4-1 with TRBJ1-6; D is unclear. Deletions cut 1 base from V and 5 bases from J, with 18 bases between. Germline CDR1 MGHRA, CDR2 YSYEKL. This CDR3 spans 18 amino acids. The CDR3 loop reads CASSQASHVQSNNSPLHF. CDR3 sequence (DNA): TGCGCCAGCAGCCAAGCGAGCCATGTCCAATCCAATAATTCACCCCTCCACTTT.

V and J are TRBV28 and TRBJ1-6; D not resolved. Germline lookup yields CDR1 MDHEN and CDR2 SYDVKM. CDR3 size: 12 residues. V dropped 3 bases and J dropped 9 bases, with 6 bases sitting between them. CDR3 amino acids: CASSFLASPLHF. The CDR3, as DNA: TGTGCCAGCAGTTTTTTGGCTTCACCCCTCCACTTT. Full variable domain (outside the CDR3, taken from reference TRBV28 and TRBJ1-6): DVKVTQSSRYLVKRTGEKVFLECVQDMDHENMFWYRQDPGLGLRLIYFSYDVKMKEKGDIPEGYSVSREKKERFSLILESASTNQTSMYLCASSFLASPLHFGNGTRLTVT.

The V gene is TRBV20-1, the J gene TRBJ1-5, with 9 bases that match TRBD1. The CDR3 runs to 15 residues. V dropped 3 bases and J dropped 3; count of bases not matched to a gene: 6. The V gene's germline CDR1 is DFQATT and CDR2 SNEGSKA (reference sequence). The chain's CDR3 is CSASRQGDNNQPQHF. DNA of the CDR3: TGCAGTGCTAGTCGACAGGGGGACAACAATCAGCCCCAGCATTTT.

This clonotype came up a few times. The chain recombines TRBV5-1 with TRBJ1-1, with D possibly being TRBD1 (5 bases). Germline V gene data show CDR1 as SGHRS and CDR2 as YFSETQ. This CDR3 is built from 14 residues. The germline V and J ends were trimmed by 2 bases and 6 bases, with 14 bases remaining between them. CDR3 residues: CASSFFRDGAEAFF. The DNA of the CDR3 is TGCGCCAGCAGCTTCTTCCGGGACGGGGCTGAAGCTTTCTTT.

The CDR3 bases are TGTGCCAGCAGCGCGACAGGGGGCGGATTAGGTTACACCTTC. The encoded protein is CASSATGGGLGYTF. The J gene is TRBJ1-2, the V gene TRBV7-3; 10 bases align to TRBD1. The J segment lost 11 bases and the V segment lost 5 bases, leaving 11 bases of the junction unmatched. CDR3 length: 14 amino acids. Germline assignment: CDR1 SGHTA and CDR2 FQGTGA.

This clonotype came up a few times. This chain connects TRBV28 to TRBJ1-3; the D gene is possibly TRBD1 (5 bases). Per germline, CDR1 MDHEN and CDR2 SYDVKM. V lost 3 bases and J lost 2, with 11 bases in between. The CDR3 is 15 amino acids. CDR3 in amino acids: CASSFWGGTGNTIYF. The CDR3 nucleotides are TGTGCCAGCAGTTTTTGGGGGGGTACTGGAAACACCATATATTTT. Variable domain in full (rest from reference TRBV28 and TRBJ1-3): DVKVTQSSRYLVKRTGEKVFLECVQDMDHENMFWYRQDPGLGLRLIYFSYDVKMKEKGDIPEGYSVSREKKERFSLILESASTNQTSMYLCASSFWGGTGNTIYFGEGSWLTVV.

In this sample, this clonotype turned up a few times. V usage is TRBV19 and J usage is TRBJ1-5; 8 positions agree with TRBD1. The germline CDR1 and CDR2 sequences are LNHDA and SQIVND (reference sequence). Germline trimming cut 4 bases from V and 4 bases from J; bases unmatched to any gene: 0. The CDR3 has 13 amino acids. The CDR3 here is CASSRDRNQPQHF. The DNA for the CDR3 is TGTGCCAGTAGTAGGGACAGGAATCAGCCCCAGCATTTT.